The 20 T cell receptor beta chains presented below share a single source sample, sequenced in a study of shared clonotypes between healthy human individuals. Some clones are missing from TCRdb's copy, which holds only in-frame ones; the method was immunoSEQ multiplex PCR. The sample contains a few million clones, 92% of which appear only once. The sequenced sample consisted of naive CD4+ T cells from PBMCs. Subset indicated: CD45RA+ positively selected. The receptors were gathered from a man between 18 and 35 years old in good health. Some clones in this sample may be carry-over from other donors' samples.

This clone came up a few times. The same CDR3 also results from other DNA sequences found in this sample. This chain links TRBV27 with TRBJ1-1; 7 positions match TRBD1. J gave up 1 base and V 0 bases, and 2 bases lay outside the gene matches. Per germline, CDR1 MNHEY and CDR2 SMNVEV (reference sequence). This CDR3 region has 15 residues. CDR3 amino acids: CASSLSGQRNTEAFF. The CDR3 DNA is TGTGCCAGCAGTTTATCGGGACAGCGGAACACTGAAGCTTTCTTT.

V is TRBV11-2 and J is TRBJ2-3; unclear D gene. CDR3 length equals 12 residues. Germline assignment: CDR1 SGHAT and CDR2 FQNNGV. Trimming removed 5 bases at V and 5 bases at J, with 8 bases between. The CDR3: CASSPEQDTQYF. DNA of the CDR3: TGTGCCAGCAGCCCTGAACAAGATACGCAGTATTTT.

The chain recombines TRBV7-2 with TRBJ1-5, with D possibly being TRBD1 (5 bases). With 1 base removed from V and 4 bases from J, the gap between germline ends came to 14 bases. CDR1 SGHTA and CDR2 FQGNSA come from the germline V gene. The CDR3 has 16 amino acids. The chain's CDR3 is CASSLEGPPGNQPQHF. The CDR3 region has the DNA TGTGCCAGCAGCTTAGAAGGGCCTCCAGGGAATCAGCCCCAGCATTTT. The variable domain in full, with the rest retrieved from reference TRBV7-2 and TRBJ1-5, is GAGVSQSPSNKVTEKGKDVELRCDPISGHTALYWYRQSLGQGLEFLIYFQGNSAPDKSGLPSDRFSAERTGGSVSTLTIQRTQQEDSAVYLCASSLEGPPGNQPQHFGDGTRLSIL.

Of note for this clone: Additional DNA sequences in this sample encode the identical CDR3. J is TRBJ1-1 and V is TRBV5-1; D is possibly TRBD1 (6 bases). The germline V gene has CDR1 SGHRS and CDR2 YFSETQ. V was cut by 5 bases and J by 1 base, with 9 bases left in between. CDR3 length: 13 residues. The CDR3 spells CASSKGQNTEAFF. CDR3 sequence (DNA): TGCGCCAGCAGTAAGGGACAGAACACTGAAGCTTTCTTT. Filled out from reference TRBV5-1 and TRBJ1-1, the complete variable domain reads KAGVTQTPRYLIKTRGQQVTLSCSPISGHRSVSWYQQTPGQGLQFLFEYFSETQRNKGNFPGRFSGRQFSNSRSEMNVSTLELGDSALYLCASSKGQNTEAFFGQGTRLTVV.

The rearrangement links TRBV6-5 to TRBJ1-2; D is perhaps TRBD1 (6 bases). This CDR3 is 15 amino acids long. Trimming pared 1 base from V and 0 bases from J, leaving 9 bases between. CDR1 and CDR2 (germline): MNHEY, SVGAGI. As DNA, the CDR3 is TGTGCCAGCAGTTACTTGGACAGCTCTAACTATGGCTACACCTTC. This translates into CASSYLDSSNYGYTF.

V gene TRBV5-1 combines with J gene TRBJ1-4; D might be TRBD1 (5 bases). This CDR3 is 15 amino acids long. The germline V gene encodes CDR1 SGHRS and CDR2 YFSETQ. Trimming stripped 1 base from V and 4 bases from J, with 11 bases between. The CDR3 DNA is TGCGCCAGCAGCTTGCCGCAGGGCGATAATGAAAAACTGTTTTTT. Encoded protein: CASSLPQGDNEKLFF. The entire variable domain, with the rest obtained from reference TRBV5-1 and TRBJ1-4, is as follows: KAGVTQTPRYLIKTRGQQVTLSCSPISGHRSVSWYQQTPGQGLQFLFEYFSETQRNKGNFPGRFSGRQFSNSRSEMNVSTLELGDSALYLCASSLPQGDNEKLFFGSGTQLSVL.

V and J are TRBV7-2 and TRBJ2-3; 11 bases align to TRBD2. V shed 5 bases and J 3 bases; nucleotides not matched to a gene: 7. This CDR3 spans 16 amino acids. CDR1 and CDR2 from the germline V gene are SGHTA and FQGNSA. The CDR3 spells CASSPSLAGVTDTQYF. The CDR3, as DNA: TGTGCCAGCAGCCCTTCACTAGCGGGAGTGACAGATACGCAGTATTTT. The complete variable domain, with remaining parts taken from reference TRBV7-2 and TRBJ2-3, reads GAGVSQSPSNKVTEKGKDVELRCDPISGHTALYWYRQSLGQGLEFLIYFQGNSAPDKSGLPSDRFSAERTGGSVSTLTIQRTQQEDSAVYLCASSPSLAGVTDTQYFGPGTRLTVL.

This rearrangement joins TRBV7-9 to TRBJ2-1; 9 bases are shared with TRBD2. V gave up 6 bases and J gave up 7 bases; unmatched junction bases: 19. Germline lookup yields CDR1 SEHNR and CDR2 FQNEAQ (reference sequence). This CDR3 has 18 amino acids. The CDR3 sequence: CASSYNVFRAGGGNEQFF. CDR3 nucleotides: TGTGCCAGCAGTTATAACGTGTTTAGGGCGGGAGGGGGGAATGAGCAGTTCTTC.

The chain is built from TRBV5-7 and TRBJ2-1; possibly TRBD1 for D (6 bases). TRBV5-7 is assigned to the ORF class and has an uncertain function. The CDR3 runs to 17 residues. The V gene lost 0 bases and the J gene lost 5 bases, with 18 bases spanning the gap. Here the CDR3 DNA reads TGTGCCAGCAGCTTGGAGGTAGCTAGGGGGACCCACAATGAGCAGTTCTTC. Translating it yields CASSLEVARGTHNEQFF.

V gene TRBV9 combines with J gene TRBJ1-2; no firm D call. In germline, CDR1 is SGDLS, CDR2 YYNGEE. This CDR3 comprises 15 residues. Trimming removed 1 base at V and 1 base at J, with 11 bases between. The CDR3 sequence is CASSVFSGNNYGYTF. CDR3 coding DNA: TGTGCCAGCAGCGTATTTTCCGGAAATAACTATGGCTACACCTTC.

This chain uses TRBV6-1 with TRBJ2-4; D gene uncertain. V lost 4 bases and J lost 1, with 20 bases in between. Germline V gives CDR1 MNHNS, CDR2 SASEGT. The length of the CDR3 is 18 residues. CDR3 loop: CASSGQSGSLGAKNIQYF. The CDR3 coding sequence is TGTGCCAGCAGTGGGCAGTCCGGATCCCTGGGGGCCAAAAACATTCAGTACTTC.

This chain links TRBV27 with TRBJ2-4; D call uncertain. This CDR3 is built from 16 residues. Per germline, CDR1 MNHEY and CDR2 SMNVEV (reference sequence). V was shortened by 5 bases and J by 0 bases, with 14 bases between the two germline ends. For the CDR3, the DNA is TGTGCCAGCAGTCCTCGTCAAGTCATAGCCAAAAACATTCAGTACTTC. This gives the protein CASSPRQVIAKNIQYF.

The chain joins TRBV7-9 to TRBJ2-1, with D possibly matching TRBD1 (5 bases). This CDR3 comprises 11 residues. With 5 bases removed from V and 12 bases from J, the gap between germline ends came to 11 bases. Per the germline V gene, CDR1 is SEHNR and CDR2 is FQNEAQ (reference sequence). DNA of the CDR3: TGTGCCAGCAGCCTCAAAGGGGTGCAGTTCTTC. Translated, it gives CASSLKGVQFF.

This rearrangement joins TRBV11-2 to TRBJ1-6, with D hard to call. The CDR3 has 15 residues. From germline, CDR1 is SGHAT and CDR2 FQNNGV. The V and J ends lost 5 bases and 8 bases respectively, with 16 bases between them. CDR3 DNA sequence: TGTGCCAGCAGCCCGCGGGCCCGAGGTGATTCACCCCTCCACTTT. Amino acid sequence: CASSPRARGDSPLHF.

CDR3 region: CASSPQGGPYEQYF. DNA of the CDR3: TGTGCCAGCAGCCCCCAGGGAGGACCCTACGAGCAGTACTTC. The chain carries TRBV4-2 and TRBJ2-7, with a tentative D call TRBD2 (6 bases). CDR1 and CDR2 from the germline V gene are LGHNA and YNFKEQ. The CDR3 runs 14 residues. V dropped 4 bases and J dropped 2 bases, with 12 bases sitting between them.

With respect to this clone: Other nucleotide sequences in the sample specify the same CDR3. The chain combines TRBV5-5 with TRBJ1-5, with D possibly matching TRBD1 (6 bases). This CDR3 contains 14 residues. From germline, CDR1 is SGHKS and CDR2 YYEKEE (reference sequence). Trimming shortened V by 0 bases and J by 2 bases, and 6 bases separated the two germline ends. CDR3 amino acids: CASSLEGGNQPQHF. In DNA form, the CDR3 reads TGTGCCAGCAGCTTGGAGGGGGGCAATCAGCCCCAGCATTTT.

In this sample, this clone turned up once. V and J are TRBV4-1 and TRBJ1-4; 9 bases align to TRBD1. The junction had 9 bases not matched to a gene; V was cut back by 2 bases and J by 8 bases. Per germline, CDR1 MGHRA and CDR2 YSYEKL. This CDR3 region has 16 residues. The CDR3 protein is CASSQRGDRVKEKLFF. The CDR3 DNA follows: TGCGCCAGCAGCCAAAGGGGGGACAGGGTGAAAGAAAAACTGTTTTTT.

The V and J genes are TRBV5-6 and TRBJ2-5; D might be TRBD1 (6 bases). The germline V gene encodes CDR1 SGHDT and CDR2 YYEEEE. The CDR3 extends over 16 amino acids. V was clipped by 2 bases and J by 5 bases, with 19 bases between them. The chain's CDR3 is CASSLGLRGGLETQYF. CDR3 DNA sequence: TGTGCCAGCAGCTTAGGGCTCAGGGGTGGTTTGGAGACCCAGTACTTC.

The chain has TRBV28 and TRBJ2-2; D is unresolved. The CDR3 runs 13 residues. Deletions cut 7 bases from V and 7 bases from J, with 13 bases between. CDR1 and CDR2 (germline): MDHEN, SYDVKM. The chain's CDR3 is CASTLKRSGELFF. CDR3 DNA: TGTGCCAGCACCCTTAAAAGGAGCGGGGAGCTGTTTTTT. Based on the CDR3 plus reference TRBV28 and TRBJ2-2, the full variable domain is DVKVTQSSRYLVKRTGEKVFLECVQDMDHENMFWYRQDPGLGLRLIYFSYDVKMKEKGDIPEGYSVSREKKERFSLILESASTNQTSMYLCASTLKRSGELFFGEGSRLTVL.

The chain has TRBV4-1 and TRBJ1-1; D possibly corresponds to TRBD1 (6 bases). The germline V and J ends were trimmed by 1 base and 4 bases, with 10 bases remaining between them. There are 14 residues in the CDR3. Germline V CDR1 and CDR2: MGHRA, YSYEKL. CDR3 nucleotide sequence: TGCGCCAGCAGCCAAGTACTCAGGGGCACTGAAGCTTTCTTT. It translates to CASSQVLRGTEAFF.